This TCR beta chain was sequenced for a study of blood T cell repertoires in COVID-19. Study information: The origin of the acute and convalescent COVID-19 samples was the United States, Italy and Spain. T cells, B-cell-depleted T cells, or PBMCs supplied cDNA or gDNA.

CDR3 length: 15 amino acids. Trimming took off 6 bases at V and 6 bases at J, with 17 bases between the two ends. Germline values: CDR1 MNHEY, CDR2 SVGAGI. In the source study's methods: Amplification with reference gene primers provided the estimates of nucleated cell counts. Clones were read by immunoSEQ multiplex PCR, and TCRdb kept only the in-frame ones, dropping some. V, J and clone size derive from that table, while D and trimming were established from the DNA sequence. The sample includes roughly 300,000 clones, approximately 84% of them seen just once. The Seattle patients joined while their infection was active and were tracked longitudinally afterward. This clone was observed once.

This sequence joins TRBV6-5 and TRBJ1-4; no firm D call. The sample taken for sequencing was peripheral blood. This receptor was identified in a human donor with COVID-19, enrolled during active disease. The donor label of this sample is uncertain. CDR3 region: CASSLGLVAHEKLFF. The CDR3 DNA reads TGTGCCAGCAGCCTAGGACTGGTGGCCCATGAAAAACTGTTTTTT.